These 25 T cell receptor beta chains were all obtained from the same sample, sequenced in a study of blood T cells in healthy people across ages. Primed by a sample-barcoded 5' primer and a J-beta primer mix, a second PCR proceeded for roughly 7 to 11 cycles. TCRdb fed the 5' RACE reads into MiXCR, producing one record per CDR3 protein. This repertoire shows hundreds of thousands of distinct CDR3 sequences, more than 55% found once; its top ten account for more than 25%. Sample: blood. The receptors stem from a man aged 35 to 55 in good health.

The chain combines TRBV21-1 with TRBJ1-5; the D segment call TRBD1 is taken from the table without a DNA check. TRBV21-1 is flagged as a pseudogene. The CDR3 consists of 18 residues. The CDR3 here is CASSPGTGSTYSNQPQHF. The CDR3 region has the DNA TGTGCCAGCAGCCCCGGGACAGGGAGTACCTATAGCAATCAGCCCCAGCATTTT.

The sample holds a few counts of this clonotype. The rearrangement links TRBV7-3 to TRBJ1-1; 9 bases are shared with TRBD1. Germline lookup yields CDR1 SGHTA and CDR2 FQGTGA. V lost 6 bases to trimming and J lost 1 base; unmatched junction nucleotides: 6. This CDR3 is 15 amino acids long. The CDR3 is CASSLGTGPNTEAFF. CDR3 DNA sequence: TGTGCCAGCAGTTTAGGGACAGGGCCGAACACTGAAGCTTTCTTT.

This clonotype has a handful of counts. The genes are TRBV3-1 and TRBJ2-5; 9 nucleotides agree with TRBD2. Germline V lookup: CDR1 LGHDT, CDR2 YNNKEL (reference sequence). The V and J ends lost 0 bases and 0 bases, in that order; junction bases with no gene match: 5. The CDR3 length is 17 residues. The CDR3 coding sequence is TGTGCCAGCAGCCAAGATGATGAGCGGGGGGACCAAGAGACCCAGTACTTC. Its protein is CASSQDDERGDQETQYF.

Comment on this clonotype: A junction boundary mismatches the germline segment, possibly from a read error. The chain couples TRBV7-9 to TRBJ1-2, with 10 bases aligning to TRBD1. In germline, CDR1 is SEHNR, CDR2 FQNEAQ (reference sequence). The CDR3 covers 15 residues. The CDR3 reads CASSQPGQGGDGDTF. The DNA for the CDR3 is TGTGCCAGCAGCCAACCTGGACAGGGGGGGGATGGCGACACCTTC.

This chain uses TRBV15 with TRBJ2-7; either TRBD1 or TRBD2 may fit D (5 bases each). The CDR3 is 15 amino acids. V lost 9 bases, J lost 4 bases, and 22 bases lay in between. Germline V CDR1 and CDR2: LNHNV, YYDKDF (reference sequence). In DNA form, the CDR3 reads TGTGCCACTCTCAAACTCACCGGGACGGAATACGAGCAGTACTTC. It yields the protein CATLKLTGTEYEQYF.

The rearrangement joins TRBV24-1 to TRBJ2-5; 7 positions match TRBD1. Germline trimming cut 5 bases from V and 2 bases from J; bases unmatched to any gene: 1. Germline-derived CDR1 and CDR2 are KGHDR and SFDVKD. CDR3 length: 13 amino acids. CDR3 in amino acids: CATSGQGQETQYF. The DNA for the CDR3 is TGTGCCACCAGTGGACAGGGACAAGAGACCCAGTACTTC.

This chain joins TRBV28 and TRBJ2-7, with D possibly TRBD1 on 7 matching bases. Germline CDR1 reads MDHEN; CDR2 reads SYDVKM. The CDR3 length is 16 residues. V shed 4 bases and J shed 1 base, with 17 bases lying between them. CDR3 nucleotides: TGTGCCAGCAGTTCCTACACCCCAGGGGGGTCCTACGAGCAGTACTTC. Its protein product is CASSSYTPGGSYEQYF.

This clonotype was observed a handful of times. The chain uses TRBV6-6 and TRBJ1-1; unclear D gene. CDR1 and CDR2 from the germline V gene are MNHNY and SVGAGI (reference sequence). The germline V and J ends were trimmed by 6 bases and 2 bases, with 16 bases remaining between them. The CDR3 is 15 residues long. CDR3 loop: CASRKNKQSNTEAFF. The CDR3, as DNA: TGTGCCAGCAGGAAAAATAAACAATCAAACACTGAAGCTTTCTTT.

The CDR3 DNA reads TGCAGCGTTGATCGGGGACTAGCCTACAATGAGCAGTTCTTC. Amino acids: CSVDRGLAYNEQFF. The gene calls are TRBV29-1 and TRBJ2-1; TRBD2 matches at 8 bases. This CDR3 is built from 14 residues. The germline V gene has CDR1 SQVTM and CDR2 ANQGSEA. The V segment lost 3 bases and the J segment 2 bases; nucleotides outside the gene matches: 3.

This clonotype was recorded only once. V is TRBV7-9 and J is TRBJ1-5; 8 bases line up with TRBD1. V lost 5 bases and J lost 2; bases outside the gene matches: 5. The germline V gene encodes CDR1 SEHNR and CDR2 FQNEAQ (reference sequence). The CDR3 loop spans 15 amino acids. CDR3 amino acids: CASSRSGQGNQPQHF. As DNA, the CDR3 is TGTGCCAGCAGCCGCTCGGGACAGGGCAATCAGCCCCAGCATTTT.

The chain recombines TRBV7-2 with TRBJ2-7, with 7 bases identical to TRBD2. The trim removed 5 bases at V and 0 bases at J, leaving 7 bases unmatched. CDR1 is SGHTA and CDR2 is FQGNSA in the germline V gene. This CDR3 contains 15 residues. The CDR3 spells CASSKRGGGSYEQYF. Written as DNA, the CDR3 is TGTGCCAGCAGCAAACGAGGCGGGGGCTCCTACGAGCAGTACTTC.

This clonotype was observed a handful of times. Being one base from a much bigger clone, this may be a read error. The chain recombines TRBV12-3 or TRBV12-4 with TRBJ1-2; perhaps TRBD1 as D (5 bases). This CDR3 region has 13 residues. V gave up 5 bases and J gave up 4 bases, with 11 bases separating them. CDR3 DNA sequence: TGTGCCAGCAGTCCGGGACTGGTCTATGGCTACACCTTC. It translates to CASSPGLVYGYTF.

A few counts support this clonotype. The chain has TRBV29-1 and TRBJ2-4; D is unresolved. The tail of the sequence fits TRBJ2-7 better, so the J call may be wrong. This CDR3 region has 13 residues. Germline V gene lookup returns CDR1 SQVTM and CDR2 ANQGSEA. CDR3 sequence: CSVGSSGVYEQYF. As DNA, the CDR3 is TGCAGCGTGGGAAGCTCCGGAGTCTACGAGCAGTACTTC.

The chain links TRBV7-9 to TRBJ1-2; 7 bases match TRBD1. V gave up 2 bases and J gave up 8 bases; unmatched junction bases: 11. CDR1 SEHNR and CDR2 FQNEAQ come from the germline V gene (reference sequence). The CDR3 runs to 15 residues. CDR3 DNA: TGTGCCAGCAGCTTATCGACAGGGCCTTTGAGAGGCTACACCTTC. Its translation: CASSLSTGPLRGYTF.

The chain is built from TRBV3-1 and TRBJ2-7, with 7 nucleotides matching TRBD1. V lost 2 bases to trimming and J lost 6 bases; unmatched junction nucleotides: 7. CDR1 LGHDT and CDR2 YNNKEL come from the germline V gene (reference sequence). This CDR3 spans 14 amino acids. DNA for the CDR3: TGTGCCAGCAGCCAAACCATTGGGACAGTCGAGCAGTACTTC. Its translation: CASSQTIGTVEQYF.

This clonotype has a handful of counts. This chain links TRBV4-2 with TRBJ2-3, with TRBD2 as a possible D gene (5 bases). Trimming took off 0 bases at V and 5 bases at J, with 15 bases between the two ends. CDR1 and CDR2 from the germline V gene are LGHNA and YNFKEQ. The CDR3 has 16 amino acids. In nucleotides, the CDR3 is TGTGCCAGCAGCCAAGAAGGATCGGGGTGGGGAGATACGCAGTATTTT. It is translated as CASSQEGSGWGDTQYF.

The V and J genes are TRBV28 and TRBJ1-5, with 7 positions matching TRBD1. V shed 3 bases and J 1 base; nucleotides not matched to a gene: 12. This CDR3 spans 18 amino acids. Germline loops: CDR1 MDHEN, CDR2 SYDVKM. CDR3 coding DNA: TGTGCCAGCAGTTTCAGGGACAGTAGAGTGTGGAGCAATCAGCCCCAGCATTTT. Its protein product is CASSFRDSRVWSNQPQHF.

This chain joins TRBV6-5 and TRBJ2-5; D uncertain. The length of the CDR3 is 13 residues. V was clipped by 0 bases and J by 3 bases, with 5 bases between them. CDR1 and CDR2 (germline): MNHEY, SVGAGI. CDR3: CASSYSLEETQYF. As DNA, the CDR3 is TGTGCCAGCAGTTACTCGTTGGAAGAGACCCAGTACTTC.

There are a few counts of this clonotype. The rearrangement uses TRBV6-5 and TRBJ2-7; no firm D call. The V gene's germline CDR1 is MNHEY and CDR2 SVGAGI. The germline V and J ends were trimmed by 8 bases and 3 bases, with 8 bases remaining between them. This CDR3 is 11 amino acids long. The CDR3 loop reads CASGRNYEQYF. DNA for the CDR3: TGTGCCAGCGGTCGCAACTACGAGCAGTACTTC.

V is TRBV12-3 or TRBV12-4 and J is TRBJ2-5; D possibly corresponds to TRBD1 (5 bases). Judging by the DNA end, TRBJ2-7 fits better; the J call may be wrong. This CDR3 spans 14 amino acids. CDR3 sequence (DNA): TGTGCCAGCAGTTTCCTGGGGCTTGTCTACGAGCAGTACTTC. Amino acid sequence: CASSFLGLVYEQYF.

The DNA for the CDR3 is TGTGCCAGCAGTTCCGGAGGGGCGGGCGTTTCGGGCTACACCTTC. Amino acid sequence: CASSSGGAGVSGYTF. The rearrangement joins TRBV28 to TRBJ1-2; a weak D match, TRBD1 (5 bases). CDR3 length: 15 amino acids. CDR1 and CDR2 from the germline V gene are MDHEN and SYDVKM. V was trimmed by 4 bases and J by 8 bases, leaving 20 bases between them.

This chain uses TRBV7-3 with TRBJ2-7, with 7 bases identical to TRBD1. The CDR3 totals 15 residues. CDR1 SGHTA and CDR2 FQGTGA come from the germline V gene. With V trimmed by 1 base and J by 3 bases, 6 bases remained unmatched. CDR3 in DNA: TGTGCCAGCAGCTTAAACGTAGCAGGGGGCTACGAGCAGTACTTC. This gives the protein CASSLNVAGGYEQYF.

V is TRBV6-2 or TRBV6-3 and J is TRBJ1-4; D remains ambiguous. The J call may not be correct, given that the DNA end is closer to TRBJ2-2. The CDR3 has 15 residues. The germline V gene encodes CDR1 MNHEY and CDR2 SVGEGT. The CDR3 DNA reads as TGTGCCAGCAGCTACGGACGGTATTACACCGGGGAGCTGTTTTTT. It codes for CASSYGRYYTGELFF.

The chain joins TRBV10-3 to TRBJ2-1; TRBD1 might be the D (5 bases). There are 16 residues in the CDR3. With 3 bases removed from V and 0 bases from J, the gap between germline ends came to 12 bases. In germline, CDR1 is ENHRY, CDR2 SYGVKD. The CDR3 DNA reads TGTGCCATCAGTGACCGGACACGAAGCTCCTACAATGAGCAGTTCTTC. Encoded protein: CAISDRTRSSYNEQFF.

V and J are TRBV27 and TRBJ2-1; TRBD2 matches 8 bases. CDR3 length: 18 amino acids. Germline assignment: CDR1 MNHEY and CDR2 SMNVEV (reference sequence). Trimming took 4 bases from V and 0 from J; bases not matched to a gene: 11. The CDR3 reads CASSSIALRGGSYNEQFF. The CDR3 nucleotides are TGTGCCAGCAGTTCCATAGCTCTCCGGGGGGGCTCCTACAATGAGCAGTTCTTC.